The present TCR beta chain was sequenced within a study of T cell responses to AZD1222 COVID-19 vaccine. Repertoires were generated with immunoSEQ multiplex PCR, while TCRdb's copy carries only in-frame clones and drops some. Here the sample spans 150,000 or so clones, more than 85% being singletons. On this clone itself: What it recognizes is unknown.

Pooling covered second doses at about 4 or about 12 weeks. This CDR3 has 17 amino acids. Germline CDR1 and CDR2: KGHSH and LQKENI. The V and J ends lost 2 bases and 0 bases respectively, with 14 bases between them. Notes on the study in general: An increase in Spike-specific TCR breadth and depth was observed after two AZD1222 doses.

The chain recombines TRBV18 with TRBJ1-5; D is uncertain. The origin of this receptor is an adult who received the AZD1222 COVID-19 vaccine. The input for sequencing was peripheral blood, taken 28 days after the second AZD1222 dose. The CDR3 protein is CASSPVSSAYSNQPQHF. CDR3 nucleotides: TGTGCCAGCTCACCAGTTTCGTCCGCGTATAGCAATCAGCCCCAGCATTTT. Looking up the rest from reference TRBV18 and TRBJ1-5 gives the full variable domain: NAGVMQNPRHLVRRRGQEARLRCSPMKGHSHVYWYRQLPEEGLKFMVYLQKENIIDESGMPKERFSAEFPKEGPSILRIQQVVRGDSAAYFCASSPVSSAYSNQPQHFGDGTRLSIL.